The 15 T cell receptor beta chains in this list originate from one sample, sequenced in a study of monozygotic twins with inflammatory bowel disease (dated by TCRdb to between 2018 and 2021). Library preparation employed 5' RACE. The sequencer listed for this sample is Illumina HiSeq 2500. TCRdb reprocessed the public reads and reports one entry per CDR3 protein sequence, without DNA. The sample's table lists a count of over 150,000 distinct CDR3 sequences. Approximately 2.5% of the sample is held by the ten biggest clonotypes. Material for sequencing was blood. Source of these receptors: a human donor with ulcerative colitis or Crohn's disease, or a healthy co-twin of an affected twin (not recorded which).

V is TRBV9 and J is TRBJ1-1. In germline, CDR1 is SGDLS, CDR2 YYNGEE. This CDR3 contains 12 residues. CDR3 protein: CASSVAGKEAFF.

The CDR3 protein is CAIRATGTGGDAGELFF. The chain is built from TRBV10-3 and TRBJ2-2; with no DNA, the TCRdb D assignment of TRBD1 cannot be verified. Germline CDR1 is ENHRY and CDR2 is SYGVKD. The CDR3 has 17 residues.

J is TRBJ1-5 and V is TRBV3-1. Germline V gene data show CDR1 as LGHDT and CDR2 as YNNKEL (reference sequence). CDR3 length: 14 amino acids. The CDR3 spells CASSPRDSNQPQHF.

The chain employs TRBV7-9 and TRBJ1-1; TCRdb reports TRBD1, a call that lacks DNA to check it against. The CDR3 spans 16 residues. Per the germline V gene, CDR1 is SEHNR and CDR2 is FQNEAQ (reference sequence). CDR3 amino acids: CASSLVLGGARTEAFF.

The V gene is TRBV7-3, the J gene TRBJ2-1. Germline CDR1 and CDR2: SGHTA and FQGTGA. CDR3 length: 14 residues. CDR3 amino acids: CASSPQGPTDEQFF.

The genes are TRBV28 and TRBJ2-5; TCRdb's D call, TRBD2, is unchecked because there is no DNA. This CDR3 spans 13 amino acids. Germline CDR1 reads MDHEN; CDR2 reads SYDVKM. CDR3 region: CASSWSGEETQYF.

This rearrangement joins TRBV10-3 to TRBJ2-7; lacking DNA, the TRBD2 call made by TCRdb goes unchecked. This CDR3 has 14 residues. The germline CDR1 and CDR2 sequences are ENHRY and SYGVKD. CDR3 amino acids: CAISERAAFYEQYF.

The V and J genes are TRBV10-3 and TRBJ1-2; the TCRdb D gene call, TRBD1, has no DNA to confirm it. This CDR3 is built from 13 residues. CDR1 is ENHRY, CDR2 SYGVKD, per germline. The CDR3 sequence is CAISGTAQGGYTF.

This chain uses TRBV3-1 with TRBJ2-2; TCRdb indicates TRBD1, and absent DNA this call remains unverified. Germline assignment: CDR1 LGHDT and CDR2 YNNKEL (reference sequence). This CDR3 is 16 amino acids long. Here the CDR3 reads CASSPPRTGGSGELFF.

The chain links TRBV27 to TRBJ2-2; with no DNA, the TCRdb D assignment of TRBD2 cannot be verified. CDR1 is MNHEY and CDR2 is SMNVEV in the germline V gene (reference sequence). CDR3 size: 16 residues. CDR3: CASSYSGRVNTGELFF.

CDR3 loop: CATSRDRSGANVLTF. The gene calls are TRBV15 and TRBJ2-6. The length of the CDR3 is 15 residues. Germline CDR1 reads LNHNV; CDR2 reads YYDKDF (reference sequence).

The chain carries TRBV5-1 and TRBJ2-6; TCRdb picks TRBD2, but there is no DNA to check that call. This CDR3 spans 17 amino acids. Germline assignment: CDR1 SGHRS and CDR2 YFSETQ. The CDR3 reads CASSLVALASGANVLTF. Using reference TRBV5-1 and TRBJ2-6 for the parts outside the CDR3, the full variable domain is KAGVTQTPRYLIKTRGQQVTLSCSPISGHRSVSWYQQTPGQGLQFLFEYFSETQRNKGNFPGRFSGRQFSNSRSEMNVSTLELGDSALYLCASSLVALASGANVLTFGAGSRLTVL.

The rearrangement links TRBV5-6 to TRBJ2-3; with no DNA, the TCRdb D assignment of TRBD1 cannot be verified. Looked up from germline, CDR1 is SGHDT and CDR2 is YYEEEE. The CDR3 has 15 amino acids. The CDR3 protein is CASSRRRTGPDTQYF.

J is TRBJ2-1 and V is TRBV2; TCRdb's assignment of TRBD2 cannot be checked, as there is no DNA. The germline CDR1 and CDR2 sequences are SNHLY and FYNNEI. The CDR3 is made up of 19 amino acids. The CDR3 loop is CASSEERQSSGWIFNEQFF.

This sequence joins TRBV12-3 or TRBV12-4 and TRBJ2-2; no DNA is available, so the TRBD1 call from TCRdb remains unchecked. The CDR3 runs 15 residues. CDR3 loop: CATHGAPLNTGELFF.